This note documents a single T cell receptor (beta chain) sequence. Its target is not known. The CDR3 has 14 residues. With 2 bases removed from V and 0 bases from J, the gap between germline ends came to 7 bases. This record comes from a study of cytomegalovirus exposure and HLA in healthy donors. Study-level results: Clonal expansion was found to be greater in HLA-associated TCR beta chains than in equally common others in a later analysis.

PCR was performed using 60 Vbeta and 13 Jbeta primers. The assay was immunoSEQ multiplex PCR, and TCRdb's table has in-frame clones only and misses some. The sample records 180,000 or so clones, 76% being singletons. This TCR derives from a female donor in good health and CMV-seronegative. Sequenced: PBMCs. The chain recombines TRBV6-7 with TRBJ1-1; D unclear. TRBV6-7 belongs to the ORF category, with a function that is uncertain. CDR3 protein: CASSYRSLNTEAFF. The CDR3 DNA reads TGTGCCAGCAGTTACAGGAGTCTGAACACTGAAGCTTTCTTT.